The 9 T cell receptor beta chains below all came from one sample that was sequenced in a study of blood T cell repertoires in COVID-19. Clones were read by immunoSEQ multiplex PCR, and TCRdb kept only the in-frame ones, dropping some. The table includes about 190,000 clones, roughly 85% detected once. Sequenced material: peripheral blood. These receptors came from a woman aged 65 to 85 with acute or convalescent COVID-19.

The genes are TRBV5-1 and TRBJ2-1; D is perhaps TRBD2 (5 bases). With 0 bases removed from V and 9 bases from J, the gap between germline ends came to 13 bases. From germline, CDR1 is SGHRS and CDR2 YFSETQ. CDR3 length equals 14 residues. The chain's CDR3 is CASSLDILGSEQFF. The CDR3 region has the DNA TGCGCCAGCAGCTTGGACATACTAGGGAGTGAGCAGTTCTTC.

The gene calls are TRBV4-2 and TRBJ2-7; 10 nucleotides match TRBD2. There are 15 residues in the CDR3. CDR1 and CDR2 from the germline V gene are LGHNA and YNFKEQ. With V trimmed by 4 bases and J by 3 bases, 6 bases remained unmatched. CDR3: CASSRRAGGDYEQYF. CDR3 DNA: TGTGCCAGCAGCCGGAGAGCGGGAGGGGACTACGAGCAGTACTTC.

The rearrangement joins TRBV18 to TRBJ1-1; D might be TRBD1 (6 bases). Trimming removed 8 bases at V and 0 bases at J, with 10 bases between. The CDR3 runs 13 residues. Germline V CDR1 and CDR2: KGHSH, LQKENI. The CDR3 here is CASTGQMNTEAFF. As DNA, the CDR3 is TGTGCCAGCACAGGACAGATGAACACTGAAGCTTTCTTT.

The chain combines TRBV5-6 with TRBJ2-7, with D possibly matching TRBD1 (6 bases). Trimming took off 1 base at V and 5 bases at J, with 28 bases between the two ends. The CDR3 is made up of 19 amino acids. CDR1 SGHDT and CDR2 YYEEEE come from the germline V gene. The chain's CDR3 is CASSLTWSGLGTSLNEQYF. CDR3 nucleotides: TGTGCCAGCAGCTTGACGTGGTCGGGCTTGGGGACATCTTTGAACGAGCAGTACTTC.

The gene calls are TRBV2 and TRBJ1-2, with unresolved D. The length of the CDR3 is 14 residues. Looked up from germline, CDR1 is SNHLY and CDR2 is FYNNEI. V was trimmed by 2 bases and J by 1 base, leaving 8 bases between them. CDR3 sequence reads: CASSELHSNYGYTF. For the CDR3, the DNA is TGTGCCAGCAGTGAACTGCACAGTAACTATGGCTACACCTTC.

This clone was seen a handful of times. The rearrangement uses TRBV7-2 and TRBJ2-2, with D tentatively TRBD2 (6 bases). Germline-derived CDR1 and CDR2 are SGHTA and FQGNSA. The V end was cut by 6 bases, the J end by 0 bases, with 11 bases between. This CDR3 is built from 15 residues. The CDR3 DNA is TGTGCCAGCAGGATAGGGACTTCGAACACCGGGGAGCTGTTTTTT. As protein: CASRIGTSNTGELFF.

This clone was seen a single time. V usage is TRBV2 and J usage is TRBJ2-1; 10 bases are a match to TRBD2. The J segment lost 6 bases and the V segment lost 6 bases, leaving 8 bases of the junction unmatched. CDR1 and CDR2 from the germline V gene are SNHLY and FYNNEI. CDR3 length: 15 residues. The CDR3 region is CASRAGTSEFNEQFF. In nucleotides, the CDR3 is TGTGCCAGCAGGGCAGGGACTAGCGAATTCAATGAGCAGTTCTTC.

The chain joins TRBV27 to TRBJ2-7, with TRBD2 matching 11 bases. The CDR3 runs to 14 residues. The V segment lost 4 bases and the J segment 4 bases; nucleotides outside the gene matches: 3. Germline loops: CDR1 MNHEY, CDR2 SMNVEV (reference sequence). Here the CDR3 reads CASSSGLADYEQYF. CDR3 DNA: TGTGCCAGCAGTTCGGGACTAGCGGATTACGAGCAGTACTTC.

The J gene is TRBJ2-7, the V gene TRBV5-6, with TRBD1 matching over 9 bases. CDR3 length: 15 amino acids. CDR1 SGHDT and CDR2 YYEEEE come from the germline V gene. Trimming at V came to 4 bases and at J to 5 bases, leaving 10 bases not matched to a gene. The CDR3 protein is CASSPRDRATHEQYF. CDR3 coding DNA: TGTGCCAGCAGCCCCCGGGACAGGGCTACCCACGAGCAGTACTTC. The full variable domain, its missing parts supplied by reference TRBV5-6 and TRBJ2-7, is DAGVTQSPTHLIKTRGQQVTLRCSPKSGHDTVSWYQQALGQGPQFIFQYYEEEERQRGNFPDRFSGHQFPNYSSELNVNALLLGDSALYLCASSPRDRATHEQYFGPGTRLTVT.